The T cell receptor (beta chain) under discussion was sequenced for a study of blood T cell repertoires in COVID-19. Across the study: Specimens from acute and convalescent COVID-19 originated in the United States, Italy and Spain. Sample material is recorded as cDNA or gDNA derived from T cells, B-cell-depleted T cells, or PBMCs.

The V gene's germline CDR1 is SGHTA and CDR2 FQGTGA. The CDR3 runs 13 residues. V lost 6 bases to trimming and J lost 8 bases, with 16 bases between them. Some clones are missing from TCRdb's copy, which holds only in-frame ones; the method was immunoSEQ multiplex PCR. The sample includes around 160,000 clones, approximately 87% of them seen just once. Participants, about 18 to 90 years old, spanned about 26 US areas. The clonotype comes from a woman aged 25 to 39 with acute COVID-19. V and J are TRBV7-3 and TRBJ1-2, with D hard to call. The sample was PBMCs or T cells enriched from blood (not recorded which). The CDR3 coding sequence is TGTGCCAGCAGTTCGACGACGGGTTACGGCTACACCTTC. Amino acid sequence: CASSSTTGYGYTF.